These T cell receptor beta chains were read from a single sample in a study of blood T cell repertoires in COVID-19. Sequencing was performed with immunoSEQ multiplex PCR; in TCRdb, only in-frame clones are kept and a portion is missing. The sample consists of 150,000 to 180,000 clones, roughly nine tenths of them appearing once. Sequencing was done on a sample of peripheral blood. These receptor sequences come from a man over 45 with acute or convalescent COVID-19. CDR3s include the opening cysteine and the closing phenylalanine or tryptophan. Each record gives: V gene, D gene, CDR3 length, J gene, clone size, CDR3 protein, CDR3 DNA. A D gene is named only where the DNA matches it firmly. For some rows the clone size is stated as once, few or many, or as a class when expanded; others skip it.

V: TRBV5-1
D: TRBD1
length: 14
J: TRBJ2-5
size: .
CDR3: CASRRTGGQETQYF
DNA: TGCGCCAGCAGGCGGACAGGGGGCCAAGAGACCCAGTACTTC

V: TRBV6-5
D: .
length: 14
J: TRBJ1-2
size: .
CDR3: CASSYAGVGYGYTF
DNA: TGTGCCAGCAGTTACGCAGGGGTCGGCTATGGCTACACCTTC

V: TRBV28
D: TRBD1
length: 14
J: TRBJ1-2
size: .
CDR3: CASSLRTGAYGYTF
DNA: TGTGCCAGCAGTTTACGGACAGGGGCCTATGGCTACACCTTC

V: TRBV10-3
D: TRBD1
length: 15
J: TRBJ1-1
size: .
CDR3: CAIRAGTGSNTEAFF
DNA: TGTGCCATCAGGGCCGGGACAGGCTCGAACACTGAAGCTTTCTTT

V: TRBV4-3
D: TRBD1
length: 16
J: TRBJ1-1
size: .
CDR3: CASSRGTGTLNTEAFF
DNA: TGCGCCAGCAGCCGCGGGACAGGGACTTTGAACACTGAAGCTTTCTTT

V: TRBV20-1
D: .
length: 11
J: TRBJ1-1
size: .
CDR3: CCLEKGTEAFF
DNA: TGTTGTCTGGAAAAGGGGACTGAAGCTTTCTTT

V: TRBV5-1
D: TRBD1
length: 13
J: TRBJ1-2
size: .
CDR3: CASSAGGNYGYTF
DNA: TGCGCCAGCAGTGCAGGGGGAAACTATGGCTACACCTTC

V: TRBV5-4
D: TRBD1
length: 14
J: TRBJ1-1
size: once
CDR3: CASSSTGVWTEAFF
DNA: TGTGCCAGCAGCTCGACAGGGGTTTGGACTGAAGCTTTCTTT

V: TRBV2
D: TRBD2
length: 15
J: TRBJ2-7
size: .
CDR3: CASSIAGGVSYEQYF
DNA: TGTGCCAGCAGTATAGCGGGAGGGGTCTCCTACGAGCAGTACTTC

V: TRBV7-6
D: .
length: 15
J: TRBJ1-3
size: .
CDR3: CASSSPGIPGNTIYF
DNA: TGTGCCAGCAGCTCTCCAGGGATTCCCGGAAACACCATATATTTT

V: TRBV7-2
D: TRBD1
length: 15
J: TRBJ1-6
size: few
CDR3: CASSALTGDNSPLHF
DNA: TGTGCCAGCAGCGCCTTGACAGGGGACAATTCACCCCTCCACTTT

V: TRBV9
D: TRBD2
length: 16
J: TRBJ2-1
size: .
CDR3: CASSVSGTSAYNEQFF
DNA: TGTGCCAGCAGCGTGTCCGGGACTAGCGCGTACAATGAGCAGTTCTTC

V: TRBV28
D: TRBD1
length: 16
J: TRBJ1-6
size: .
CDR3: CASSFSRTGRNSPLHF
DNA: TGTGCCAGCAGTTTTTCCCGGACAGGGAGGAATTCACCCCTCCACTTT

V: TRBV6-5
D: .
length: 13
J: TRBJ1-3
size: once
CDR3: CASRTGSGNTIYF
DNA: TGTGCCAGCAGGACGGGGTCTGGAAACACCATATATTTT

V: TRBV6-4
D: .
length: 16
J: TRBJ1-6
size: .
CDR3: CASSDSRLPDFRPLHF
DNA: TGTGCCAGCAGTGACTCGAGACTCCCGGACTTTCGGCCCCTCCACTTT

V: TRBV18
D: .
length: 16
J: TRBJ2-7
size: few
CDR3: CASSREGQASSYEQYF
DNA: TGTGCCAGCTCACGGGAGGGACAGGCTTCTTCCTACGAGCAGTACTTC

V: TRBV7-3
D: .
length: 12
J: TRBJ1-2
size: .
CDR3: CASSLTLDGYTF
DNA: TGTGCCAGCAGCTTAACGTTAGATGGCTACACCTTC

V: TRBV5-1
D: .
length: 19
J: TRBJ1-2
size: .
CDR3: CASSLVGGDGIGYDYGYTF
DNA: TGCGCCAGCAGCTTGGTAGGAGGGGATGGGATCGGCTACGACTATGGCTACACCTTC

V: TRBV27
D: .
length: 14
J: TRBJ2-7
size: .
CDR3: CASSFDREEHEQYF
DNA: TGTGCCAGCAGTTTCGACAGGGAGGAACACGAGCAGTACTTC

V: TRBV14
D: .
length: 14
J: TRBJ2-2
size: .
CDR3: CASSQTWNTGELFF
DNA: TGTGCCAGCAGCCAAACTTGGAACACCGGGGAGCTGTTTTTT

V: TRBV5-8
D: .
length: 15
J: TRBJ2-3
size: once
CDR3: CASSLGRAGTDTQYF
DNA: TGTGCCAGCAGCTTGGGCAGGGCTGGCACAGATACGCAGTATTTT

V: TRBV7-2
D: .
length: 15
J: TRBJ1-5
size: .
CDR3: CASSLVAGSNQPQHF
DNA: TGTGCCAGCAGCTTAGTTGCGGGATCAAATCAGCCCCAGCATTTT

V: TRBV19
D: .
length: 16
J: TRBJ1-1
size: .
CDR3: CASSILLFGASRGAFF
DNA: TGTGCCAGTAGTATATTGCTTTTCGGAGCGTCAAGGGGAGCTTTCTTT

V: TRBV28
D: .
length: 15
J: TRBJ1-1
size: .
CDR3: CASSPPGGLNTEAFF
DNA: TGTGCCAGCAGTCCGCCCGGTGGGCTAAACACTGAAGCTTTCTTT

V: TRBV27
D: .
length: 21
J: TRBJ2-3
size: .
CDR3: CASSLLRVGRGTLAGPNTQYF
DNA: TGTGCCAGCAGTTTATTGAGGGTAGGGCGGGGGACACTGGCTGGTCCAAATACGCAGTATTTT

V: TRBV5-4
D: TRBD1
length: 15
J: TRBJ1-2
size: .
CDR3: CASSPSRQGVYGYTF
DNA: TGTGCCAGCAGCCCCAGCCGACAGGGAGTCTATGGCTACACCTTC

V: TRBV5-1
D: .
length: 19
J: TRBJ1-3
size: .
CDR3: CASSLGGQRLRNSGNTIYF
DNA: TGCGCCAGCAGTTTGGGAGGACAGCGCCTCCGAAACTCTGGAAACACCATATATTTT

V: TRBV2
D: TRBD2
length: 16
J: TRBJ2-2
size: .
CDR3: CASSARQLAELRELFF
DNA: TGTGCCAGCAGTGCCAGACAACTAGCGGAACTCCGGGAGCTGTTTTTT

V: TRBV19
D: .
length: 15
J: TRBJ2-7
size: few
CDR3: CASRLTGPSMDEQYF
DNA: TGTGCCAGTAGGTTAACAGGGCCCTCCATGGACGAGCAGTACTTC

V: TRBV28
D: .
length: 14
J: TRBJ2-2
size: .
CDR3: CASSLGQITGELFF
DNA: TGTGCCAGCAGTTTAGGACAGATCACCGGGGAGCTGTTTTTT

V: TRBV18
D: .
length: 14
J: TRBJ1-3
size: .
CDR3: CASSPASSGNTIYF
DNA: TGTGCCAGCTCACCGGCCAGCTCTGGAAACACCATATATTTT

V: TRBV13
D: TRBD2
length: 18
J: TRBJ2-3
size: .
CDR3: CASSSGLVAGGNTDTQYF
DNA: TGTGCCAGCAGCTCCGGCTTGGTAGCGGGAGGGAACACAGATACGCAGTATTTT

V: TRBV7-9
D: .
length: 14
J: TRBJ2-3
size: few
CDR3: CASSFSGSTDTQYF
DNA: TGTGCCAGCAGCTTTTCAGGAAGCACAGATACGCAGTATTTT

V: TRBV4-1
D: TRBD2
length: 17
J: TRBJ2-3
size: few
CDR3: CASSQDSLAGSGDTQYF
DNA: TGCGCCAGCAGCCAAGATTCCCTAGCGGGAAGTGGAGATACGCAGTATTTT

V: TRBV5-1
D: .
length: 17
J: TRBJ2-3
size: .
CDR3: CASSLAASGTYTDTQYF
DNA: TGCGCCAGCAGCTTGGCTGCGAGCGGGACATACACAGATACGCAGTATTTT

V: TRBV25-1
D: .
length: 13
J: TRBJ1-5
size: .
CDR3: CASSHTGNQPQHF
DNA: TGTGCCAGCAGCCATACAGGGAATCAGCCCCAGCATTTT

V: TRBV9
D: TRBD2
length: 20
J: TRBJ2-3
size: .
CDR3: CASSPGGRTSGRTSTDTQYF
DNA: TGTGCCAGCAGCCCCGGGGGGAGGACTAGCGGGAGGACTAGCACAGATACGCAGTATTTT

V: TRBV7-2
D: .
length: 16
J: TRBJ1-3
size: .
CDR3: CASSFWTARSGNTIYF
DNA: TGTGCCAGCAGCTTTTGGACAGCCCGCTCTGGAAACACCATATATTTT

V: TRBV28
D: TRBD1
length: 19
J: TRBJ1-5
size: .
CDR3: CASSLLRTGEWIGNQPQHF
DNA: TGTGCCAGCAGCCTCCTCAGGACAGGAGAATGGATTGGCAATCAGCCCCAGCATTTT

V: TRBV19
D: .
length: 16
J: TRBJ1-5
size: .
CDR3: CASSILGREDDQPQHF
DNA: TGTGCCAGTAGTATCTTAGGCAGGGAGGACGATCAGCCCCAGCATTTT

V: TRBV7-9
D: .
length: 16
J: TRBJ2-5
size: .
CDR3: CASSLGYRDTQETQYF
DNA: TGTGCCAGCAGCTTAGGGTACCGGGACACCCAAGAGACCCAGTACTTC

V: TRBV2
D: TRBD1
length: 14
J: TRBJ1-1
size: .
CDR3: CASSEGWQGQKSFF
DNA: TGTGCCAGCAGTGAAGGATGGCAGGGACAGAAATCTTTCTTT

V: TRBV19
D: TRBD1
length: 12
J: TRBJ1-1
size: .
CDR3: CASSGTDPEAFF
DNA: TGTGCCAGTAGCGGGACAGACCCTGAAGCTTTCTTT

V: TRBV3-1/TRBV3-2
D: TRBD2
length: 15
J: TRBJ2-7
size: .
CDR3: CASSPGTSGSYEQYF
DNA: TGTGCCAGCAGCCCCGGGACTAGCGGCTCCTACGAGCAGTACTTC

V: TRBV6-5
D: TRBD1
length: 15
J: TRBJ1-6
size: .
CDR3: CASSYSPDRDSPLHF
DNA: TGTGCCAGCAGTTACTCCCCCGACAGGGATTCACCCCTCCACTTT